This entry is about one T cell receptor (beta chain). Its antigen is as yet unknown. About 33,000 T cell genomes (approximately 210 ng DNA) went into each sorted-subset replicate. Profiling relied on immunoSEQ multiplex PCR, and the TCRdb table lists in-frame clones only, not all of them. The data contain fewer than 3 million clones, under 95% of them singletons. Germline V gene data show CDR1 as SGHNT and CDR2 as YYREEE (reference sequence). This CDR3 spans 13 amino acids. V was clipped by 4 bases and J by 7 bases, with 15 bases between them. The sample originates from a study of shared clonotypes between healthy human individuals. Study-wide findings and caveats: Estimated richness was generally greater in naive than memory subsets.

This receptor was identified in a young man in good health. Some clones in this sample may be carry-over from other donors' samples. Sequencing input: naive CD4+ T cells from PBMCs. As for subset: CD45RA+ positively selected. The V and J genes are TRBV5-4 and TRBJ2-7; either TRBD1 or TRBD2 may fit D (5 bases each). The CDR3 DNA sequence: TGTGCCAGCAGCACCGGGACCCGTGGTGAGCAGTACTTC. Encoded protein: CASSTGTRGEQYF. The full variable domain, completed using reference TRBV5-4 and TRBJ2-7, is ETGVTQSPTHLIKTRGQQVTLRCSSQSGHNTVSWYQQALGQGPQFIFQYYREEENGRGNFPPRFSGLQFPNYSSELNVNALELDDSALYLCASSTGTRGEQYFGPGTRLTVT.